Listed below are T cell receptor beta chains from one sample, sequenced in a study of blood T cell repertoires in COVID-19. Clones were sequenced by immunoSEQ multiplex PCR, and TCRdb holds only the in-frame ones, with some missing. The sample shows approximately 24,000 clones, roughly 91% of them seen only once. Sequenced sample: peripheral blood. All receptors derive from a man aged 70 or older with COVID-19, enrolled during active disease. Each CDR3 is given with its conserved first and last residue. The D gene is left open where the match is weak. Clone size, where shown, is once, few, many, or a class for clones that have expanded.

cdr3_length: 16; d_call: TRBD2; j_call: TRBJ2-1; v_call: TRBV24-1; clone_size: -; cdr3_nt: TGTGCCACCAGTGAAAATAGCGGGGTGGGCTACAATGAGCAGTTCTTC; cdr3_aa: CATSENSGVGYNEQFF
cdr3_length: 12; d_call: -; j_call: TRBJ2-3; v_call: TRBV5-6; clone_size: -; cdr3_nt: TGTGCCAGCAGCCGGTCCACAGATACGCAGTATTTT; cdr3_aa: CASSRSTDTQYF
cdr3_length: 17; d_call: -; j_call: TRBJ2-2; v_call: TRBV4-1; clone_size: -; cdr3_nt: TGCGCCAGCAGCCAAGGGCCAGCGGTCGTGCGTGGCGGGGAGCTGTTTTTT; cdr3_aa: CASSQGPAVVRGGELFF
cdr3_length: 12; d_call: TRBD1; j_call: TRBJ2-7; v_call: TRBV7-9; clone_size: -; cdr3_nt: TGTGCCAGCAGACGGGACAGCTACGAGCAGTACTTC; cdr3_aa: CASRRDSYEQYF
cdr3_length: 19; d_call: TRBD1; j_call: TRBJ2-4; v_call: TRBV18; clone_size: -; cdr3_nt: TGTGCCAGCTCACTTTTCGGGACAGGGGGCGAAGGGTCGAAAAACATTCAGTACTTC; cdr3_aa: CASSLFGTGGEGSKNIQYF
cdr3_length: 14; d_call: TRBD2; j_call: TRBJ2-7; v_call: TRBV29-1; clone_size: -; cdr3_nt: TGCAGCGTTATGGAAATCAGCGGGAATTCGGGGCAGTACTTC; cdr3_aa: CSVMEISGNSGQYF
cdr3_length: 15; d_call: TRBD1; j_call: TRBJ2-1; v_call: TRBV5-6; clone_size: -; cdr3_nt: TGTGCCAGCAGCCCTTCCAGGGGGCTGAACAATGAGCAGTTCTTC; cdr3_aa: CASSPSRGLNNEQFF
cdr3_length: 13; d_call: TRBD1; j_call: TRBJ1-1; v_call: TRBV6-4; clone_size: few; cdr3_nt: TGTGCCAGCACGCAGGGGGCGTCGGCTGAAGCTTTCTTT; cdr3_aa: CASTQGASAEAFF
cdr3_length: 15; d_call: -; j_call: TRBJ2-3; v_call: TRBV29-1; clone_size: -; cdr3_nt: TGCAGCGTTCCGTCTGGCCCCATTAGCACAGATACGCAGTATTTT; cdr3_aa: CSVPSGPISTDTQYF
cdr3_length: 14; d_call: -; j_call: TRBJ2-7; v_call: TRBV6-5; clone_size: -; cdr3_nt: TGTGCCAGCAGTTACTCGAGATCCTCCTACGAGCAGTACTTC; cdr3_aa: CASSYSRSSYEQYF
cdr3_length: 13; d_call: -; j_call: TRBJ2-2; v_call: TRBV5-4; clone_size: -; cdr3_nt: TGTGCCAGCAGCCCGGAGGGCACCGGGGAGCTGTTTTTT; cdr3_aa: CASSPEGTGELFF
cdr3_length: 11; d_call: TRBD1; j_call: TRBJ1-1; v_call: TRBV20-1; clone_size: -; cdr3_nt: TGCAGTGCTGGGACAGGCGCTGAAGCTTTCTTT; cdr3_aa: CSAGTGAEAFF
cdr3_length: 13; d_call: -; j_call: TRBJ1-2; v_call: TRBV12-3/TRBV12-4; clone_size: few; cdr3_nt: TGTGCCAGCAGTCCCCGGGGGGGGATGGGCTACACCTTC; cdr3_aa: CASSPRGGMGYTF
cdr3_length: 15; d_call: TRBD1; j_call: TRBJ2-5; v_call: TRBV5-1; clone_size: -; cdr3_nt: TGCGCCAGCAGCTTGCTGACAGGGTACGAAGAGACCCAGTACTTC; cdr3_aa: CASSLLTGYEETQYF
cdr3_length: 14; d_call: TRBD1; j_call: TRBJ1-5; v_call: TRBV18; clone_size: few; cdr3_nt: TGTGCCAGCTCAAGGACAGGGGGCAATCAGCCCCAGCATTTT; cdr3_aa: CASSRTGGNQPQHF
cdr3_length: 13; d_call: -; j_call: TRBJ2-5; v_call: TRBV7-9; clone_size: -; cdr3_nt: TGTGCCAGCAGCTTAGAACTAGAAGAGACCCAGTACTTC; cdr3_aa: CASSLELEETQYF
cdr3_length: 13; d_call: -; j_call: TRBJ2-1; v_call: TRBV12-3/TRBV12-4; clone_size: -; cdr3_nt: TGTGCCAGCAGTTTCAGGGTAGGTCAGGAGCAGTTCTTC; cdr3_aa: CASSFRVGQEQFF
cdr3_length: 13; d_call: -; j_call: TRBJ1-1; v_call: TRBV3-1/TRBV3-2; clone_size: -; cdr3_nt: TGTGCCAGCAGCGAAGTGGGGGCAGGTGAAGCTTTCTTT; cdr3_aa: CASSEVGAGEAFF
cdr3_length: 15; d_call: -; j_call: TRBJ1-1; v_call: TRBV7-8; clone_size: few; cdr3_nt: TGTGCCAGCAGCAGAGAGAGGGCGGACCGACCTTCTGCTTTCTTT; cdr3_aa: CASSRERADRPSAFF
cdr3_length: 15; d_call: -; j_call: TRBJ2-2; v_call: TRBV3-1/TRBV3-2; clone_size: -; cdr3_nt: TGTGCCAGCAGCCCTACGGGAGTAAACACCGGGGAGCTGTTTTTT; cdr3_aa: CASSPTGVNTGELFF
cdr3_length: 12; d_call: -; j_call: TRBJ1-1; v_call: TRBV5-4; clone_size: -; cdr3_nt: TGTGCCAGCAGCTTTGGCGGGACTGAAGCTTTCTTT; cdr3_aa: CASSFGGTEAFF
cdr3_length: 14; d_call: TRBD1; j_call: TRBJ1-5; v_call: TRBV7-9; clone_size: -; cdr3_nt: TGTGCCAGCAGCCCCGACAGGGGGAATCAGCCCCAGCATTTT; cdr3_aa: CASSPDRGNQPQHF
cdr3_length: 15; d_call: -; j_call: TRBJ2-7; v_call: TRBV2; clone_size: -; cdr3_nt: TGTGCCAGCAGTGAAGGACTTTATTACTCCTACGAGCAGTACTTC; cdr3_aa: CASSEGLYYSYEQYF
cdr3_length: 15; d_call: TRBD1; j_call: TRBJ1-2; v_call: TRBV18; clone_size: -; cdr3_nt: TGTGCCAGCTCAGAAACGGGACAGGGGGTTCGTGGCTACACCTTC; cdr3_aa: CASSETGQGVRGYTF
cdr3_length: 13; d_call: -; j_call: TRBJ2-6; v_call: TRBV14; clone_size: -; cdr3_nt: TGTGCCAGCAGCCAAGCAGGGGCCAACGTCCTGACTTTC; cdr3_aa: CASSQAGANVLTF